One T cell receptor (beta chain) is described in this entry. Its antigen is undetermined. Sequenced by immunoSEQ multiplex PCR; TCRdb stores in-frame clones only, minus some. Found here are some 65,000 clones, 80% to 90% of them singletons; the top ten hold around 1.7%. The unexposed donors gave CD4+ T cells in about 2011-2019, prior to COVID-19. This record comes from a study of CD4 T cells in relation to SARS-CoV-2 and coronaviruses. Study-level background: The HLA restriction of the shared crossreactive spike epitopes was mapped.

Germline V gene sequence: CDR1 MNHEY, CDR2 SVGEGT. Trimming shortened V by 5 bases and J by 0 bases, and 5 bases separated the two germline ends. The CDR3 is made up of 13 amino acids. Whole-study findings and limits: Memory recall responses, not primary responses primed in culture, are what the assay detects. Compared with monoreactive clones, crossreactive clones showed significantly weaker SARS-CoV-2 expansion. No donor gave both pre-pandemic and post-infection samples.

This chain uses TRBV6-2 or TRBV6-3 with TRBJ2-1, with D possibly being TRBD2 (5 bases). This receptor was taken from a human donor in good health. Sequences were obtained from memory CD4+ T cells from PBMCs. CDR3 residues: CASSGSSYNEQFF. The CDR3, as DNA: TGTGCCAGCAGTGGGAGCTCCTACAATGAGCAGTTCTTC.